This T cell receptor (beta chain) was sequenced during a study of response to subunit inactivated influenza vaccine. Study conclusions and caveats: There was a suggestion from the authors that each seasonal influenza vaccination recruits few new T cells.

TCRdb processed the RT-PCR reads anew with MiXCR; each CDR3 protein has one entry. Here the sample spans 500,000 to 550,000 distinct CDR3 sequences, roughly 8.2% being singletons. A remark on this clonotype: What it binds is unknown.

Trimming at V came to 2 bases and at J to 0 bases, leaving 5 bases not matched to a gene. This CDR3 is 17 amino acids long. In germline, CDR1 is SGHAT, CDR2 FQNNGV. This chain links TRBV11-2 with TRBJ2-7; 12 nucleotides line up with TRBD2. The source of this sequence is a man aged 50 to 69 who received an inactivated influenza vaccine. Sequenced here: PBMCs from blood, sampled around 25 months after vaccination. CDR3 region: CASSLMPGLAGSYEQYF. For the CDR3, the DNA is TGTGCCAGCAGCTTAATGCCGGGACTAGCGGGCTCCTACGAGCAGTACTTC.